The source of this T cell receptor (beta chain) is a study of blood T cell repertoires in COVID-19. On the study more broadly: Material from acute and convalescent COVID-19 was sourced from the United States, Italy and Spain. Sample material is recorded as cDNA or gDNA derived from T cells, B-cell-depleted T cells, or PBMCs.

As handled by the study authors: Amplification with reference gene primers provided the estimates of nucleated cell counts. Profiling relied on immunoSEQ multiplex PCR, and the TCRdb table lists in-frame clones only, not all of them. V and J calls and clone size follow that table, whereas D and trimming were derived from the DNA. The sample lists 100,000 or so clones; 80% were seen once. Trimming took off 5 bases at V and 4 bases at J, with 14 bases between the two ends. Germline V gives CDR1 SNHLY, CDR2 FYNNEI. The length of the CDR3 is 14 residues. The sequencing input was peripheral blood. This sequence originates from a human donor in a cohort sampled during active COVID-19. J is TRBJ2-5 and V is TRBV2; tentative D call: TRBD1 (5 bases). The CDR3 sequence is CASSNQGRIETQYF. The CDR3 DNA follows: TGTGCCAGCAGTAATCAGGGTAGGATAGAGACCCAGTACTTC.